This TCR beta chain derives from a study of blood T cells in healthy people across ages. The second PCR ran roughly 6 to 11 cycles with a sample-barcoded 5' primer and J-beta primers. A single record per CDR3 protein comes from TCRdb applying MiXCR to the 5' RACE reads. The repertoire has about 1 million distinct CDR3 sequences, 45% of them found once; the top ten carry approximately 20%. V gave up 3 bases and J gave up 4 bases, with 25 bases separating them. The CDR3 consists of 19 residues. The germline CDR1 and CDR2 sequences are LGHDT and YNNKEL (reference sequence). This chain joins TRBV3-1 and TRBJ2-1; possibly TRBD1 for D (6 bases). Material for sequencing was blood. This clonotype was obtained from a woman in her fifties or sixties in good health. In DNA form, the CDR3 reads TGTGCCAGCAGCCATGCGGCAGGGGTTGAGGGTACACTTTACAATGAGCAGTTCTTC. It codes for CASSHAAGVEGTLYNEQFF.